The 16 T cell receptor beta chains reported below all come from one sample, sequenced in a study of shared clonotypes between healthy human individuals. Naivety among CD8 cells was defined by CD45RO negativity and positive CCR7 selection, thereby excluding terminally differentiated effector memory CD45RA+ cells. TCRdb keeps only in-frame clones here, not all; method: immunoSEQ multiplex PCR. This sample carries 660,000 or so clones, roughly 96% of them seen once, and the ten largest clones take roughly 0.1%. The sequencing sample was made of naive CD8+ T cells sorted from blood. These receptor sequences come from a woman aged 25 to 39 in good health.

The V gene is TRBV5-4, the J gene TRBJ2-7; 10 nucleotides match TRBD1. J gave up 5 bases and V 4 bases, and 6 bases lay outside the gene matches. The CDR3 runs to 14 residues. Per germline, CDR1 SGHNT and CDR2 YYREEE (reference sequence). The CDR3 DNA follows: TGTGCCAGCAGCACGGGACAGGGGTATGACGAGCAGTACTTC. It codes for CASSTGQGYDEQYF.

J is TRBJ2-7 and V is TRBV27; 9 positions agree with TRBD2. From germline, CDR1 is MNHEY and CDR2 SMNVEV (reference sequence). Trimming at V came to 6 bases and at J to 6 bases, leaving 12 bases not matched to a gene. This CDR3 is built from 15 residues. The CDR3 coding sequence is TGTGCCAGCAGCCCCGTGACTAGCGGCGGCGGCGAGCAGTACTTC. It encodes CASSPVTSGGGEQYF.

The chain is built from TRBV2 and TRBJ2-2, with D possibly being TRBD1 or TRBD2 (7 bases each). V was shortened by 10 bases and J by 5 bases, with 14 bases between the two germline ends. The CDR3 totals 13 residues. Per the germline V gene, CDR1 is SNHLY and CDR2 is FYNNEI. The CDR3 spells CAIQGGATGELFF. The CDR3 coding sequence is TGTGCCATCCAGGGGGGGGCTACCGGGGAGCTGTTTTTT.

The genes are TRBV5-1 and TRBJ2-7; a possible D gene is TRBD1 (6 bases). CDR3 length: 15 amino acids. CDR1 and CDR2 (germline): SGHRS, YFSETQ. The V and J ends lost 0 bases and 3 bases respectively, with 13 bases between them. DNA of the CDR3: TGCGCCAGCAGCTTGGAGGGGCAGGGGATCTACGAGCAGTACTTC. It yields the protein CASSLEGQGIYEQYF. Full variable domain (rest looked up from reference TRBV5-1 and TRBJ2-7): KAGVTQTPRYLIKTRGQQVTLSCSPISGHRSVSWYQQTPGQGLQFLFEYFSETQRNKGNFPGRFSGRQFSNSRSEMNVSTLELGDSALYLCASSLEGQGIYEQYFGPGTRLTVT.

The chain recombines TRBV27 with TRBJ1-1, with D possibly matching TRBD1 (5 bases). V was shortened by 2 bases and J by 1 base, with 8 bases between the two germline ends. The CDR3 is 14 residues long. Per the germline V gene, CDR1 is MNHEY and CDR2 is SMNVEV (reference sequence). As DNA, the CDR3 is TGTGCCAGCAGTTTACTTCAGGGGAACACTGAAGCTTTCTTT. It codes for CASSLLQGNTEAFF.

This clone was recorded once. The DNA of the CDR3 is TGTGCCAGCAGCCTAGGGACTAGCGGGAGCGTCTCCTACAATGAGCAGTTCTTC. As protein: CASSLGTSGSVSYNEQFF. This chain connects TRBV6-7 to TRBJ2-1; 14 bases map to TRBD2. Being an ORF, TRBV6-7 has a function that is uncertain. V shed 6 bases and J 0 bases; nucleotides not matched to a gene: 7. This CDR3 comprises 18 residues.

This chain joins TRBV7-9 and TRBJ2-1; no definite D call. The CDR3 totals 19 residues. Trimming shortened V by 5 bases and J by 0 bases, and 23 bases separated the two germline ends. CDR1 is SEHNR and CDR2 is FQNEAQ in the germline V gene (reference sequence). CDR3 bases: TGTGCCAGCAGCGAGCAGGTTGTCGTTACTTCAAGCTCCTACAATGAGCAGTTCTTC. This codes for CASSEQVVVTSSSYNEQFF.

The chain links TRBV30 to TRBJ1-5; 8 bases agree with TRBD1. From germline, CDR1 is GTSNPN and CDR2 SVGIG (reference sequence). V trimming: 8 bases; J trimming: 6 bases; junction bases outside the gene matches: 9. This CDR3 region has 13 residues. CDR3 loop: CAGDRHPGQPQHF. The CDR3 DNA follows: TGTGCCGGGGACAGGCACCCGGGTCAGCCCCAGCATTTT.

The chain links TRBV19 to TRBJ2-2, with TRBD1 matching over 7 bases. Losses at the gene ends were 7 bases for V and 2 bases for J; bases not matched to a gene: 16. The CDR3 runs 18 residues. Germline CDR1 and CDR2: LNHDA and SQIVND (reference sequence). The CDR3 sequence: CASTSLGTDRDNTGELFF. The DNA of the CDR3 is TGTGCCAGTACCTCACTCGGGACCGACAGGGACAACACCGGGGAGCTGTTTTTT.

The chain employs TRBV19 and TRBJ1-5; TRBD1 might be the D (5 bases). V lost 3 bases and J lost 3, with 12 bases in between. The V gene's germline CDR1 is LNHDA and CDR2 SQIVND (reference sequence). CDR3 length: 15 residues. The CDR3 protein is CASSMQGPNNQPQHF. The CDR3 nucleotides are TGTGCCAGTAGTATGCAGGGCCCTAACAATCAGCCCCAGCATTTT.

The V and J genes are TRBV5-4 and TRBJ2-5; no reliable D call. The V gene's germline CDR1 is SGHNT and CDR2 YYREEE (reference sequence). V lost 0 bases and J 5 bases, leaving 8 bases between the germline ends. This CDR3 has 13 residues. In DNA form, the CDR3 reads TGTGCCAGCAGCTTGGTTAGTATGGAGACCCAGTACTTC. Translated: CASSLVSMETQYF.

In its sample, this clone was seen once. The V gene is TRBV28, the J gene TRBJ2-1; TRBD2 agrees at 8 bases. Germline V lookup: CDR1 MDHEN, CDR2 SYDVKM. This CDR3 contains 14 residues. J lost 4 bases, V lost 9 bases, and 8 bases had no gene match. The CDR3, as DNA: TGTGCCAGTCACAGGGCGGGAGGATACAATGAGCAGTTCTTC. This translates into CASHRAGGYNEQFF.

The V and J genes are TRBV6-5 and TRBJ2-1; D is undetermined. Trimming cost V 5 bases and J 0 bases, with 11 bases left between them. The length of the CDR3 is 15 residues. The germline V gene encodes CDR1 MNHEY and CDR2 SVGAGI. CDR3 residues: CASSTFDSSYNEQFF. The CDR3 nucleotides read TGTGCCAGCAGTACCTTCGATAGCTCCTACAATGAGCAGTTCTTC.

The V and J genes are TRBV5-1 and TRBJ2-3; possibly TRBD1 or TRBD2 for D (6 bases each). Germline loops: CDR1 SGHRS, CDR2 YFSETQ. V shed 2 bases and J shed 5 bases, with 12 bases lying between them. The CDR3 length is 14 residues. In DNA, the CDR3 is TGCGCCAGCAGCTTCATACAGGGAGGAGATACGCAGTATTTT. Translation gives CASSFIQGGDTQYF.

The chain employs TRBV19 and TRBJ1-2, with D unclear. V gave up 3 bases and J gave up 1 base, with 6 bases separating them. Per the germline V gene, CDR1 is LNHDA and CDR2 is SQIVND (reference sequence). The CDR3 runs 13 residues. CDR3 amino acids: CASSIVSNYGYTF. CDR3 sequence (DNA): TGTGCCAGTAGTATCGTCAGTAACTATGGCTACACCTTC. Using reference TRBV19 and TRBJ1-2 for the parts outside the CDR3, the full variable domain is DGGITQSPKYLFRKEGQNVTLSCEQNLNHDAMYWYRQDPGQGLRLIYYSQIVNDFQKGDIAEGYSVSREKKESFPLTVTSAQKNPTAFYLCASSIVSNYGYTFGSGTRLTVV.

The chain joins TRBV28 to TRBJ2-1; TRBD2 matches 7 bases. The germline gives CDR1 MDHEN, CDR2 SYDVKM. CDR3 length: 15 amino acids. J gave up 4 bases and V 5 bases, and 8 bases lay outside the gene matches. CDR3 in amino acids: CASSETSLGYNEQFF. The CDR3, as DNA: TGTGCCAGCAGTGAGACTAGCTTGGGTTACAATGAGCAGTTCTTC.